The 4 T cell receptor beta chains below come from one sample, sequenced in a study of cytotoxic CD8 clonotypes in ibrutinib-treated CLL. Using immunoSEQ multiplex PCR, the repertoire was profiled, and TCRdb retains in-frame clones only, with some absent. This table holds about 70,000 clones, 75% to 95% found once. The material was PBMCs, obtained after 12 months of ibrutinib treatment. Every receptor here comes from a human donor with chronic lymphocytic leukemia.

J is TRBJ2-3 and V is TRBV30; TRBD2 might be the D (6 bases). The CDR3 spans 15 residues. The germline CDR1 and CDR2 sequences are GTSNPN and SVGIG (reference sequence). V was pared by 4 bases and J by 6 bases, with 20 bases between. The CDR3 here is CAWTPTSGGPDTQYF. CDR3 sequence (DNA): TGTGCCTGGACCCCTACGAGCGGAGGGCCCGATACGCAGTATTTT.

This chain links TRBV29-1 with TRBJ1-2; TRBD1 aligns across 12 bases. In germline, CDR1 is SQVTM, CDR2 ANQGSEA. Losses at the gene ends were 5 bases for V and 6 bases for J; bases not matched to a gene: 10. This CDR3 comprises 15 residues. The CDR3 nucleotides are TGCAGCGTTTTGGCCTGGGACAGGGGGCCTAATGGCTACACCTTC. Its translation is CSVLAWDRGPNGYTF.

The DNA for the CDR3 is TGTGCCGTAACAGGGAGACGGAATGAGCAGTTCTTC. Translated, it gives CAVTGRRNEQFF. The rearrangement links TRBV19 to TRBJ2-1, with a weak D call TRBD1 (6 bases). With 11 bases removed from V and 7 bases from J, the gap between germline ends came to 15 bases. The CDR3 has 12 amino acids. Germline V lookup: CDR1 LNHDA, CDR2 SQIVND (reference sequence). The complete variable domain, with remaining parts taken from reference TRBV19 and TRBJ2-1, reads DGGITQSPKYLFRKEGQNVTLSCEQNLNHDAMYWYRQDPGQGLRLIYYSQIVNDFQKGDIAEGYSVSREKKESFPLTVTSAQKNPTAFYLCAVTGRRNEQFFGPGTRLTVL.

This clone was counted a single time. This rearrangement joins TRBV7-2 to TRBJ2-6; possibly TRBD2 for D (5 bases). Trimming took 2 bases from V and 2 from J, leaving 7 bases between them. The germline gives CDR1 SGHTA, CDR2 FQGNSA. This CDR3 is built from 15 residues. This chain's CDR3 is CASSLIGAGANVLTF. The CDR3 coding sequence is TGTGCCAGCAGCTTAATCGGGGCTGGGGCCAACGTCCTGACTTTC.